The 29 T cell receptor beta chains presented below share a single source sample, sequenced in a study of cytomegalovirus exposure and HLA in healthy donors. Produced via immunoSEQ multiplex PCR; TCRdb's table is partial and in-frame only. The sample lists 130,000 or so clones, approximately 90% occurring once. The material sequenced was PBMCs. Receptors were obtained from a woman aged 25-40 years in good health and CMV-seropositive.

The V call is TRBV21-1, the J call TRBJ1-6. TRBV21-1 is a pseudogene segment. There are 16 residues in the CDR3. The CDR3 loop is CASSKELLGTLLYTHF. CDR3 DNA sequence: TGTGCCAGCAGCAAAGAGCTCCTAGGTACCCTGTTATATACCCACTTT.

The chain uses TRBV6-1 and TRBJ2-3; 8 bases align to TRBD2. CDR1 is MNHNS, CDR2 SASEGT, per germline. This CDR3 region has 15 residues. V shed 1 base and J 4 bases; nucleotides not matched to a gene: 4. CDR3 protein: CASSEEGLVADTQYF. The CDR3, as DNA: TGTGCCAGCAGTGAAGAGGGACTAGTGGCAGATACGCAGTATTTT.

This clone appeared once. V usage is TRBV11-3 and J usage is TRBJ2-7; D possibly corresponds to TRBD1 (5 bases). The CDR3 has 14 residues. The germline V gene encodes CDR1 SGHNT and CDR2 YENEEA. The ends were cut back, 3 bases at V and 2 bases at J, with 11 bases in the middle. CDR3 in amino acids: CASSLGPGPYEQYF. The CDR3 DNA follows: TGTGCCAGCAGCTTGGGGCCGGGTCCCTACGAGCAGTACTTC.

J is TRBJ2-3 and V is TRBV5-1; 11 bases are a match to TRBD2. The germline CDR1 and CDR2 sequences are SGHRS and YFSETQ. The V and J ends lost 2 bases and 6 bases, in that order; junction bases with no gene match: 8. The CDR3 runs to 16 residues. The chain's CDR3 is CASSFTTSGRGDTQYF. CDR3 coding DNA: TGCGCCAGCAGCTTTACAACTAGCGGGAGAGGCGATACGCAGTATTTT.

This chain joins TRBV4-1 and TRBJ2-1, with 14 positions matching TRBD2. This CDR3 spans 17 amino acids. Germline CDR1 and CDR2: MGHRA and YSYEKL. V gave up 4 bases and J gave up 7 bases; unmatched junction bases: 9. The CDR3 DNA sequence: TGCGCCAGCAGCCGAGGACTAGCGGGAGGACCGGGGAATGAGCAGTTCTTC. Its protein product is CASSRGLAGGPGNEQFF.

This chain uses TRBV27 with TRBJ2-3; TRBD1 is a possible D gene (5 bases). This CDR3 is 14 amino acids long. V shed 4 bases and J shed 4 bases, with 12 bases lying between them. From germline, CDR1 is MNHEY and CDR2 SMNVEV (reference sequence). The CDR3 bases are TGTGCCAGCAGTTCCACAGGAGCCCCAGATACGCAGTATTTT. It codes for CASSSTGAPDTQYF.

The rearrangement links TRBV9 to TRBJ2-2; 12 bases line up with TRBD2. CDR3 length: 16 residues. Losses at the gene ends were 0 bases for V and 6 bases for J; bases not matched to a gene: 3. The germline V gene encodes CDR1 SGDLS and CDR2 YYNGEE. CDR3 nucleotide sequence: TGTGCCAGCAGCGTAGAGGCTAGCGGGAGGGCCGGGGAGCTGTTTTTT. It codes for CASSVEASGRAGELFF.

This clone appeared once. The chain joins TRBV5-1 to TRBJ2-3, with 8 bases identical to TRBD1. J lost 1 base, V lost 4 bases, and 5 bases had no gene match. Germline CDR1 reads SGHRS; CDR2 reads YFSETQ. CDR3 length: 15 amino acids. The CDR3 DNA reads TGCGCCAGCAGCATCCAGGGGGCGCGCACAGATACGCAGTATTTT. It encodes CASSIQGARTDTQYF.

This clone turned up a few times. This rearrangement joins TRBV14 to TRBJ2-7; 8 positions agree with TRBD1. Trimming took 0 bases from V and 6 from J; bases not matched to a gene: 7. CDR1 is SGHDN and CDR2 is FVKESK in the germline V gene. The CDR3 spans 15 residues. The DNA of the CDR3 is TGTGCCAGCAGCCAAGACTGGACAGGGATGGGCGAGCAGTACTTC. Translating gives CASSQDWTGMGEQYF.

This clone has only one observation. J is TRBJ2-3 and V is TRBV5-1; D may be TRBD1 (6 bases). This CDR3 is built from 14 residues. Germline V lookup: CDR1 SGHRS, CDR2 YFSETQ. V lost 5 bases to trimming and J lost 2 bases, with 12 bases between them. The CDR3 is CASSWGPSTDTQYF. The CDR3 region has the DNA TGCGCCAGCAGTTGGGGGCCCTCCACAGATACGCAGTATTTT.

The J gene is TRBJ2-2, the V gene TRBV7-8, with D possibly matching TRBD2 (5 bases). Germline V gene lookup returns CDR1 SGHVS and CDR2 FQNEAQ. There are 16 residues in the CDR3. V gave up 5 bases and J gave up 3 bases, with 16 bases separating them. CDR3 nucleotide sequence: TGTGCCAGCAGCCCGCTGCGTCCAGCGGACACCGGGGAGCTGTTTTTT. Protein sequence: CASSPLRPADTGELFF.

The rearrangement joins TRBV28 to TRBJ1-5, with D perhaps TRBD1 (5 bases). Trimming took off 6 bases at V and 0 bases at J, with 15 bases between the two ends. The length of the CDR3 is 16 residues. Germline V CDR1 and CDR2: MDHEN, SYDVKM. The CDR3 region is CASSQRQSHSNQPQHF. The CDR3 nucleotides read TGTGCCAGCAGCCAGAGACAGTCCCATAGCAATCAGCCCCAGCATTTT.

The rearrangement joins TRBV11-2 to TRBJ1-1, with a possible D match to TRBD1 (5 bases). Germline V lookup: CDR1 SGHAT, CDR2 FQNNGV. CDR3 length: 14 residues. The V end was cut by 1 base, the J end by 0 bases, with 6 bases between. The CDR3 coding sequence is TGTGCCAGCAGCTTAGCAGGGTTGAACACTGAAGCTTTCTTT. Protein: CASSLAGLNTEAFF.

The chain employs TRBV5-1 and TRBJ2-7; possible D gene TRBD2, 5 bases. The CDR3 totals 18 residues. Germline CDR1 and CDR2: SGHRS and YFSETQ. Trimming removed 3 bases from V and 2 bases from J, with 24 bases in between. CDR3: CASSSSREGGGLPYEQYF. Here the CDR3 DNA reads TGCGCCAGCAGCTCCTCCCGGGAAGGTGGCGGGCTACCCTACGAGCAGTACTTC.

The gene calls are TRBV16 and TRBJ2-7; TRBD2 agrees at 7 bases. CDR1 KGHSY and CDR2 FQNENV come from the germline V gene. The CDR3 covers 15 residues. V gave up 4 bases and J gave up 2 bases; unmatched junction bases: 8. As DNA, the CDR3 is TGTGCCAGCAGCCCGACCGGGACTACAACCTACGAGCAGTACTTC. Its translation is CASSPTGTTTYEQYF. The whole variable domain, remainder taken from reference TRBV16 and TRBJ2-7, is GEEVAQTPKHLVRGEGQKAKLYCAPIKGHSYVFWYQQVLKNEFKFLISFQNENVFDETGMPKERFSAKCLPNSPCSLEIQATKLEDSAVYFCASSPTGTTTYEQYFGPGTRLTVT.

The rearrangement joins TRBV4-1 to TRBJ2-5; TRBD2 matches at 8 bases. Trimming cost V 3 bases and J 4 bases; bases outside gene matches: 7. Looked up from germline, CDR1 is MGHRA and CDR2 is YSYEKL. The CDR3 consists of 15 residues. The CDR3 DNA reads as TGCGCCAGCAGCCACGGCCCCGGGGGGGGAGAGACCCAGTACTTC. Protein: CASSHGPGGGETQYF.

The V gene is TRBV2, the J gene TRBJ2-5; maybe TRBD1 (6 bases). Per germline, CDR1 SNHLY and CDR2 FYNNEI. The CDR3 sequence is 13 residues long. Trimming removed 6 bases from V and 4 bases from J, with 12 bases in between. DNA of the CDR3: TGTGCCAGCAGAGCAGGGGCAGGAGAGACCCAGTACTTC. This codes for CASRAGAGETQYF.

This chain uses TRBV28 with TRBJ2-5; possibly TRBD2 for D (8 bases). Germline loops: CDR1 MDHEN, CDR2 SYDVKM. This CDR3 has 14 residues. V shed 5 bases and J shed 5 bases, with 15 bases lying between them. The CDR3 here is CASSTTGTRETQYF. The CDR3 bases are TGTGCCAGCAGTACGACAGGGACTAGGGAGACCCAGTACTTC.

The CDR3 DNA reads TGTGCCAGCACCAGAAGAGTCGGAGTTGAGCAGTTCTTC. Its protein product is CASTRRVGVEQFF. The chain is built from TRBV7-9 and TRBJ2-1; D gene uncertain. CDR1 and CDR2 (germline): SEHNR, FQNEAQ (reference sequence). V shed 7 bases and J shed 9 bases, with 16 bases lying between them. The CDR3 spans 13 residues.

This sequence joins TRBV27 and TRBJ2-7; 10 bases are a match to TRBD2. This CDR3 region has 15 residues. Germline loops: CDR1 MNHEY, CDR2 SMNVEV (reference sequence). V trimming: 2 bases; J trimming: 6 bases; junction bases outside the gene matches: 7. CDR3 sequence (DNA): TGTGCCAGCAGTTTAGGCCTAGCGGGAGTAGGCGAGCAGTACTTC. This sequence encodes CASSLGLAGVGEQYF.

This chain links TRBV25-1 with TRBJ2-2; TRBD2 matches 12 bases. Germline CDR1 reads MGHDK; CDR2 reads SYGVNS. The CDR3 spans 18 residues. The ends lost 9 bases at V and 0 bases at J; junction bases unmatched: 11. CDR3 in DNA: TGTGCCAGGCCCGGCACTAGCGGGAGGAGTACGAACACCGGGGAGCTGTTTTTT. Residues: CARPGTSGRSTNTGELFF.

This chain uses TRBV2 with TRBJ2-7; D gene ambiguous. The germline V and J ends were trimmed by 4 bases and 6 bases, with 7 bases remaining between them. Germline CDR1 SNHLY, CDR2 FYNNEI. The CDR3 covers 11 residues. The CDR3 spells CASSVRSEQYF. Written as DNA, the CDR3 is TGTGCCAGCAGTGTTAGGAGCGAGCAGTACTTC. Looking up the rest from reference TRBV2 and TRBJ2-7 gives the full variable domain: EPEVTQTPSHQVTQMGQEVILRCVPISNHLYFYWYRQILGQKVEFLVSFYNNEISEKSEIFDDQFSVERPDGSNFTLKIRSTKLEDSAMYFCASSVRSEQYFGPGTRLTVT.

The chain carries TRBV28 and TRBJ2-7, with D uncertain. This CDR3 contains 13 residues. Trimming removed 8 bases at V and 11 bases at J, with 22 bases between. Per germline, CDR1 MDHEN and CDR2 SYDVKM. CDR3 loop: CASETPNLRAKYF. The CDR3 coding sequence is TGTGCCAGCGAAACCCCAAACCTACGAGCAAAGTACTTC.

V gene TRBV15 combines with J gene TRBJ2-5; 7 bases line up with TRBD2. CDR1 LNHNV and CDR2 YYDKDF come from the germline V gene (reference sequence). The length of the CDR3 is 15 residues. With 1 base clipped from V and 5 bases from J, the junction kept 7 bases outside the gene matches. The CDR3: CATSRGSGFEETQYF. CDR3 nucleotide sequence: TGTGCCACCAGCAGAGGTAGCGGGTTTGAGGAGACCCAGTACTTC. The whole variable domain, remainder taken from reference TRBV15 and TRBJ2-5, is DAMVIQNPRYQVTQFGKPVTLSCSQTLNHNVMYWYQQKSSQAPKLLFHYYDKDFNNEADTPDNFQSRRPNTSFCFLDIRSPGLGDTAMYLCATSRGSGFEETQYFGPGTRLLVL.

This CDR3 is CASRQGTRNYGYTF. The CDR3 DNA follows: TGTGCCAGTAGGCAGGGAACCCGGAACTATGGCTACACCTTC. This sequence joins TRBV6-5 and TRBJ1-2; TRBD1 is a possible D gene (5 bases). The CDR3 runs to 14 residues. V gave up 9 bases and J gave up 2 bases, with 16 bases separating them. Germline CDR1 MNHEY, CDR2 SVGAGI.

The rearrangement uses TRBV6-5 and TRBJ2-7, with 8 bases identical to TRBD2. V dropped 6 bases and J dropped 3; count of bases not matched to a gene: 10. CDR1 and CDR2 from the germline V gene are MNHEY and SVGAGI. The CDR3 loop spans 15 amino acids. The CDR3 here is CASSYTVGTSYEQYF. The CDR3, as DNA: TGTGCCAGCAGCTACACCGTTGGGACTAGCTACGAGCAGTACTTC.

In this sample, this clone turned up a few times. The chain combines TRBV21-1 with TRBJ2-3; TRBD2 reflects the table's D call only, with no check against the DNA. TRBV21-1 is reported as a pseudogene. CDR3 length equals 17 residues. This CDR3 reads CASSKGTVGGKTDTQYF. As DNA, the CDR3 is TGTGCCAGCAGCAAGGGAACTGTCGGGGGAAAGACAGATACGCAGTATTTT.

This clone has more than one count but fewer than ten. This chain uses TRBV11-2 with TRBJ1-2, with unresolved D. Per the germline V gene, CDR1 is SGHAT and CDR2 is FQNNGV. CDR3 length equals 14 residues. Trimming cost V 1 base and J 4 bases, with 10 bases left between them. CDR3 coding DNA: TGTGCCAGCAGCTTAGGAGGAGGGATCTATGGCTACACCTTC. It is translated as CASSLGGGIYGYTF.

V and J are TRBV18 and TRBJ2-7, with D tentatively TRBD1 (6 bases). Trimming cost V 5 bases and J 5 bases, with 16 bases left between them. This CDR3 spans 14 amino acids. CDR1 and CDR2 from the germline V gene are KGHSH and LQKENI. CDR3 in amino acids: CASSTTGTIDEQYF. For the CDR3, the DNA is TGTGCCAGCTCAACTACAGGGACGATCGACGAGCAGTACTTC. The variable domain in full, completed from reference TRBV18 and TRBJ2-7, reads NAGVMQNPRHLVRRRGQEARLRCSPMKGHSHVYWYRQLPEEGLKFMVYLQKENIIDESGMPKERFSAEFPKEGPSILRIQQVVRGDSAAYFCASSTTGTIDEQYFGPGTRLTVT.